The text below deals with one TCR beta chain. The sample originates from a study of OX40 agonist ivuxolimab in advanced cancers. As for the study in general: Three individuals attained partial responses, comprising one hepatocellular carcinoma case and two cutaneous melanoma cases.

Cycle 7 day 1, cycle 4 day 1, and baseline were the timepoints at which blood was sampled. This table comes from immunoSEQ multiplex PCR, and its TCRdb copy is limited to in-frame clones, with some not included. The table records tens of thousands of clones, more than 80% of them present only once. With 2 bases removed from V and 0 bases from J, the gap between germline ends came to 8 bases. Germline V gene lookup returns CDR1 WSHSY and CDR2 SAAADI. This CDR3 is 14 amino acids long. This chain connects TRBV10-2 to TRBJ2-7; weak D call: TRBD1 (6 bases). This sequence was found in an adult with an advanced solid tumor such as melanoma, head and neck, liver or kidney cancer. The specimen was CD4+ or CD8+ T cells sorted from blood, collected in a trial of the OX40 agonist ivuxolimab. CDR3 amino acids: CASSELGASYEQYF. CDR3 DNA: TGCGCCAGCAGTGAGCTGGGGGCCTCCTACGAGCAGTACTTC.